Presented here are 14 T cell receptor beta chains from one specimen sequenced in a study of blood T cell repertoires in COVID-19. Using immunoSEQ multiplex PCR, the repertoire was profiled, and TCRdb retains in-frame clones only, with some absent. Of under 95,000 clones detected, 75% to 90% appear once; the ten largest clones hold about an eighth. The source material was peripheral blood. The receptors come from a human donor in a cohort sampled during active COVID-19.

V gene TRBV6-2 or TRBV6-3 combines with J gene TRBJ2-7; D is undetermined. CDR3 length: 14 amino acids. Germline CDR1 is MNHEY and CDR2 is SVGEGT. V lost 3 bases and J lost 2, with 11 bases in between. CDR3 loop: CASSYEVRAYEQYF. CDR3 nucleotide sequence: TGTGCCAGCAGTTATGAGGTTAGAGCCTACGAGCAGTACTTC.

V gene TRBV2 combines with J gene TRBJ1-5; 8 positions match TRBD1. After removal of 5 bases from V and 7 bases from J, the junction contained 7 bases not matched to a gene. This CDR3 is 14 amino acids long. Germline V CDR1 and CDR2: SNHLY, FYNNEI. The CDR3 DNA sequence: TGTGCCAGCAGTTCAGGGGGCTTGGCGCAGCCCCAGCATTTT. Translation gives CASSSGGLAQPQHF.

This rearrangement joins TRBV5-1 to TRBJ1-1; 9 positions match TRBD1. V trimming: 7 bases; J trimming: 6 bases; junction bases outside the gene matches: 4. Germline lookup yields CDR1 SGHRS and CDR2 YFSETQ. The CDR3 has 12 amino acids. CDR3: CASGQGSPEAFF. CDR3 in DNA: TGCGCCAGCGGACAGGGGTCCCCTGAAGCTTTCTTT.

The gene calls are TRBV6-2 or TRBV6-3 and TRBJ2-2, with D perhaps matching TRBD2 (6 bases). Germline-derived CDR1 and CDR2 are MNHEY and SVGEGT. V was cut by 5 bases and J by 8 bases, with 12 bases left in between. The CDR3 covers 13 residues. The CDR3: CASSPRGYGELFF. CDR3 DNA sequence: TGTGCCAGCAGTCCCCGGGGGTATGGGGAGCTGTTTTTT.

The rearrangement links TRBV19 to TRBJ2-3; 7 bases align to TRBD1. This CDR3 comprises 16 residues. Germline V gives CDR1 LNHDA, CDR2 SQIVND (reference sequence). J gave up 0 bases and V 6 bases, and 9 bases lay outside the gene matches. This chain's CDR3 is CASSRTGTPSTDTQYF. The DNA of the CDR3 is TGTGCCAGTAGCAGGACAGGAACCCCTAGCACAGATACGCAGTATTTT.

CDR3 amino acids: CASSQTANTEAFF. CDR3 nucleotide sequence: TGCGCCAGCAGCCAAACAGCCAACACTGAAGCTTTCTTT. This rearrangement joins TRBV5-1 to TRBJ1-1; D is uncertain. The CDR3 runs to 13 residues. CDR1 and CDR2 (germline): SGHRS, YFSETQ. Trimming left V 4 bases short and J 2 bases short, with 9 bases between. Full variable domain (outside the CDR3, taken from reference TRBV5-1 and TRBJ1-1): KAGVTQTPRYLIKTRGQQVTLSCSPISGHRSVSWYQQTPGQGLQFLFEYFSETQRNKGNFPGRFSGRQFSNSRSEMNVSTLELGDSALYLCASSQTANTEAFFGQGTRLTVV.

This clone was found once. In DNA, the CDR3 is TGTGCCAGCTCACCATGGACAGGCCGCTCTGGGGCCAACGTCCTGACTTTC. It yields the protein CASSPWTGRSGANVLTF. This rearrangement joins TRBV18 to TRBJ2-6; 7 nucleotides line up with TRBD1. This CDR3 is built from 17 residues. V was clipped by 2 bases and J by 0 bases; unmatched bases: 4. Germline V lookup: CDR1 KGHSH, CDR2 LQKENI.

This clone was seen a few times. The rearrangement uses TRBV20-1 and TRBJ2-1; 12 nucleotides line up with TRBD2. The CDR3 loop spans 11 amino acids. Germline assignment: CDR1 DFQATT and CDR2 SNEGSKA (reference sequence). The V segment lost 6 bases and the J segment 14 bases; nucleotides outside the gene matches: 5. The CDR3 sequence: CSATLAGGKFF. DNA of the CDR3: TGCAGTGCCACCCTAGCGGGAGGGAAGTTCTTC.

The CDR3, as DNA: TGTGCCAGCAGAATGGGATTCGGGGTGATCAATCAGCCCCAGCATTTT. Translating gives CASRMGFGVINQPQHF. V usage is TRBV6-6 and J usage is TRBJ1-5; D is unclear. V shed 6 bases and J shed 3 bases, with 18 bases lying between them. Germline CDR1 and CDR2: MNHNY and SVGAGI (reference sequence). There are 16 residues in the CDR3.

The chain has TRBV20-1 and TRBJ1-1; 7 bases agree with TRBD1. The V segment lost 3 bases and the J segment 5 bases; nucleotides outside the gene matches: 9. Germline CDR1 DFQATT, CDR2 SNEGSKA (reference sequence). The CDR3 spans 14 residues. As DNA, the CDR3 is TGCAGTGCTAGTCTCCCTGACAGGGAAACTGAAGCTTTCTTT. It encodes CSASLPDRETEAFF.

The chain has TRBV19 and TRBJ2-5, with TRBD2 matching over 14 bases. V lost 5 bases, J lost 4 bases, and 9 bases stayed unmatched. In germline, CDR1 is LNHDA, CDR2 SQIVND (reference sequence). This CDR3 contains 17 residues. CDR3 protein: CASSEGRGLAGVETQYF. The CDR3 DNA is TGTGCCAGTAGTGAGGGGAGGGGACTAGCGGGAGTAGAGACCCAGTACTTC.

The V gene is TRBV7-3, the J gene TRBJ2-6; D might be TRBD2 (5 bases). The V end was cut by 2 bases, the J end by 1 base, with 9 bases between. CDR1 SGHTA and CDR2 FQGTGA come from the germline V gene. This CDR3 is built from 16 residues. The CDR3 DNA is TGTGCCAGCAGCTTAGATTCGGGGTCTGGGGCCAACGTCCTGACTTTC. Its protein is CASSLDSGSGANVLTF.

The chain joins TRBV18 to TRBJ1-5; D gene ambiguous. V was shortened by 2 bases and J by 1 base, with 6 bases between the two germline ends. From germline, CDR1 is KGHSH and CDR2 LQKENI. This CDR3 is built from 14 residues. CDR3 sequence reads: CASSPGQSNQPQHF. CDR3 bases: TGTGCCAGCTCACCAGGTCAGAGCAATCAGCCCCAGCATTTT.

The rearrangement joins TRBV29-1 to TRBJ2-5; TRBD1 might be the D (7 bases). CDR1 SQVTM and CDR2 ANQGSEA come from the germline V gene. The CDR3 runs to 12 residues. Trimming shortened V by 4 bases and J by 3 bases, and 9 bases separated the two germline ends. CDR3 DNA: TGCAGCGTTGGCAGGGGGGAAGAGACCCAGTACTTC. Protein product: CSVGRGEETQYF.